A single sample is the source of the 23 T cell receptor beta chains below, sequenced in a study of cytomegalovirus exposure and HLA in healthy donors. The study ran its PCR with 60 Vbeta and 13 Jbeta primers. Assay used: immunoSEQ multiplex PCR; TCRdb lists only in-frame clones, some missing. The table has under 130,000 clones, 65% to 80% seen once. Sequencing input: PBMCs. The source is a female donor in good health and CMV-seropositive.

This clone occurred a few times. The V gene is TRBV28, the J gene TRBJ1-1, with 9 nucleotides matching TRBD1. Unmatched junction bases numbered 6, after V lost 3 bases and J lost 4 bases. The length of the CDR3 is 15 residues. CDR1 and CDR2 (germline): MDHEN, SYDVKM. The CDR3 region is CASSLSGQGSTEAFF. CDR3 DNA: TGTGCCAGCAGTTTGTCGGGACAGGGATCCACTGAAGCTTTCTTT.

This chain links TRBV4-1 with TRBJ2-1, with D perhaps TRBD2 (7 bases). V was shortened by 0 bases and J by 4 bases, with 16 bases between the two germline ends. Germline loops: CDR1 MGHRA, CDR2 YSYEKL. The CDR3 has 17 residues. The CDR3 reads CASSQESTGGPYNEQFF. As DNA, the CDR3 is TGCGCCAGCAGCCAAGAGTCCACCGGGGGGCCTTACAATGAGCAGTTCTTC.

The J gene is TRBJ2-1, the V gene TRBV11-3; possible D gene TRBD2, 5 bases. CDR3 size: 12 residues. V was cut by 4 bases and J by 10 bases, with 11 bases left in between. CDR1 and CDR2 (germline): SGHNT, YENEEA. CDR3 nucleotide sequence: TGTGCCAGCAGCTACCGAGGCGGGGAGCAGTTCTTC. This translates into CASSYRGGEQFF.

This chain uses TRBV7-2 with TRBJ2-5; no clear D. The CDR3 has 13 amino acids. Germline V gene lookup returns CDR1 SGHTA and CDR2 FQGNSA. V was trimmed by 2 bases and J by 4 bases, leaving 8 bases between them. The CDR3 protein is CASSLQPGETQYF. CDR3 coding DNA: TGTGCCAGCAGCTTACAGCCGGGAGAGACCCAGTACTTC. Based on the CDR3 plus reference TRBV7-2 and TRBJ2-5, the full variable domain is GAGVSQSPSNKVTEKGKDVELRCDPISGHTALYWYRQSLGQGLEFLIYFQGNSAPDKSGLPSDRFSAERTGGSVSTLTIQRTQQEDSAVYLCASSLQPGETQYFGPGTRLLVL.

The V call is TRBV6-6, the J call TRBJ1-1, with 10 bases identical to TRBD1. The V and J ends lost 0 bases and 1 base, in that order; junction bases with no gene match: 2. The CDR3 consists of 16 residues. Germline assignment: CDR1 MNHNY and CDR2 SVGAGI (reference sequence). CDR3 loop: CASSYSGTGENTEAFF. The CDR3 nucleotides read TGTGCCAGCAGTTACTCTGGGACAGGGGAGAACACTGAAGCTTTCTTT.

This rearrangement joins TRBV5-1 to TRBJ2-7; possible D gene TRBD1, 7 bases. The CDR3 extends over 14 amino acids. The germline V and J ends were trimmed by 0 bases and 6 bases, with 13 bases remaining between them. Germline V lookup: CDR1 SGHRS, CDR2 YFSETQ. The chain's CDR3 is CASSLDRGGGEQYF. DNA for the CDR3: TGCGCCAGCAGCTTGGACAGGGGAGGCGGCGAGCAGTACTTC.

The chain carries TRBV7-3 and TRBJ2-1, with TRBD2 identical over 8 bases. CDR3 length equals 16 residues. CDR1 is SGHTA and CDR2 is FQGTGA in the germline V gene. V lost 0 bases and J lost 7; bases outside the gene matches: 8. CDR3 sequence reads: CASSLTFGGGRNEQFF. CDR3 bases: TGTGCCAGCAGCTTAACGTTCGGGGGGGGCCGGAATGAGCAGTTCTTC.

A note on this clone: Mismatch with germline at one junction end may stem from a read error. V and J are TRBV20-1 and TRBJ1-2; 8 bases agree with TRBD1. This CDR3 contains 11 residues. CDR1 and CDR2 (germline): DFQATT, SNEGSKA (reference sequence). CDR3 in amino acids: CSARDQGAATF. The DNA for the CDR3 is TGCAGTGCGAGAGATCAGGGGGCGGCCACCTTC.

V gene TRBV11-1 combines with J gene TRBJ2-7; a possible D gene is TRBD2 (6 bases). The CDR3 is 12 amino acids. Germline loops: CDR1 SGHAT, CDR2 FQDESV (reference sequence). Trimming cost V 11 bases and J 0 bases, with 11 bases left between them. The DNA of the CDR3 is TGTGCCTCCGGGCGGGACTCCTACGAGCAGTACTTC. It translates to CASGRDSYEQYF.

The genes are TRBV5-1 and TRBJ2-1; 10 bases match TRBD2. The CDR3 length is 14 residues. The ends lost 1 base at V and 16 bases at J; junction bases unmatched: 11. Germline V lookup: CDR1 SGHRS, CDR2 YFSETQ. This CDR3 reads CASSLNYQREGVFF. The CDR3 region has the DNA TGCGCCAGCAGCTTGAACTACCAGCGGGAGGGTGTTTTCTTC. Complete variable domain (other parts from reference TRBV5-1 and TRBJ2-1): KAGVTQTPRYLIKTRGQQVTLSCSPISGHRSVSWYQQTPGQGLQFLFEYFSETQRNKGNFPGRFSGRQFSNSRSEMNVSTLELGDSALYLCASSLNYQREGVFFGPGTRLTVL.

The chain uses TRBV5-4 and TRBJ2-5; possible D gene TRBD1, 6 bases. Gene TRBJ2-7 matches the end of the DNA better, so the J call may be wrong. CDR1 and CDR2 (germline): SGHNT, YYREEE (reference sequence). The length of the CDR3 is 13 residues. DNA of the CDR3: TGTGCCAGCAGTATGACAGGAGGTTACGAGCAGTACTTC. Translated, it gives CASSMTGGYEQYF.

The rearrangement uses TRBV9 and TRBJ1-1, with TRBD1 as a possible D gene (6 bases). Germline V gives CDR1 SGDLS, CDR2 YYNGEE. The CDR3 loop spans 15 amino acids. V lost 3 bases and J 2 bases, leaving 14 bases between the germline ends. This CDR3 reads CASSEGGRGNTEAFF. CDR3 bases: TGTGCCAGCAGCGAGGGTGGCAGGGGCAACACTGAAGCTTTCTTT.

As DNA, the CDR3 is TGTGCCAGCAGTTTCAGGGGGGTAGATTCACCCCTCCACTTT. The encoded protein is CASSFRGVDSPLHF. This chain uses TRBV6-5 with TRBJ1-6; 7 bases are a match to TRBD1. CDR3 size: 14 residues. The germline V gene encodes CDR1 MNHEY and CDR2 SVGAGI. V gave up 4 bases and J gave up 8 bases; unmatched junction bases: 5.

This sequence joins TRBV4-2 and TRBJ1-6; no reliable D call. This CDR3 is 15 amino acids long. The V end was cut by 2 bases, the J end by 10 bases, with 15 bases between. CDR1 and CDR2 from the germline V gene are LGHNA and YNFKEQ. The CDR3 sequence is CASSQTRSGNSPLHF. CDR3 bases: TGTGCCAGCAGCCAAACACGGTCGGGGAACTCACCCCTCCACTTT.

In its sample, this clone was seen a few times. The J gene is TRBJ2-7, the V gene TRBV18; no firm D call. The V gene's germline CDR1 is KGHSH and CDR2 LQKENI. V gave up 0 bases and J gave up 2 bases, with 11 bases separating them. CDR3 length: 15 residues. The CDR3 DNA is TGTGCCAGCTCACCACCACCATTACAAGCCTACGAGCAGTACTTC. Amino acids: CASSPPPLQAYEQYF.

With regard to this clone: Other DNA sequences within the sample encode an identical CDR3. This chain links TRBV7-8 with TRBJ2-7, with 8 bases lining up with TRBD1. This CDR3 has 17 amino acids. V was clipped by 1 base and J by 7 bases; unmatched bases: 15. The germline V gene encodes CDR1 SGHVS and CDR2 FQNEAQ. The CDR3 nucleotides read TGTGCCAGCAGCTTAGGGGTGGGTAGACAGGGGTTAAATGAGCAGTACTTC. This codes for CASSLGVGRQGLNEQYF.

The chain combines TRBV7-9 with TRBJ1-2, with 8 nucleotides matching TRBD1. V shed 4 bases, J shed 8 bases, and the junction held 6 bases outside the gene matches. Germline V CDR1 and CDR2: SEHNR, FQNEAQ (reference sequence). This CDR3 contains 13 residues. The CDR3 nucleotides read TGTGCCAGCAGCTCCCGGACAGGGAACGGCTACACCTTC. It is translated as CASSSRTGNGYTF.

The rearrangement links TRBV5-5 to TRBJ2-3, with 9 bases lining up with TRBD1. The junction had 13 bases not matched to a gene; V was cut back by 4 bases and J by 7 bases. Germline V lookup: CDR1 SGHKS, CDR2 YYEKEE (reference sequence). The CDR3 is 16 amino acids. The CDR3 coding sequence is TGTGCCAGCAGCCGTACACCGGGACAGGGTAAAAATACGCAGTATTTT. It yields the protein CASSRTPGQGKNTQYF. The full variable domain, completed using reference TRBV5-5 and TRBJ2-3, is DAGVTQSPTHLIKTRGQQVTLRCSPISGHKSVSWYQQVLGQGPQFIFQYYEKEERGRGNFPDRFSARQFPNYSSELNVNALLLGDSALYLCASSRTPGQGKNTQYFGPGTRLTVL.

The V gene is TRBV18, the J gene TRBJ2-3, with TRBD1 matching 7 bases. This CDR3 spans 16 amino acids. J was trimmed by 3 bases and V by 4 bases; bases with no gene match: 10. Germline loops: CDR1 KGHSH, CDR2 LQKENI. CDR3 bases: TGTGCCAGCTCACGGGGCCAGAACAGGGGAACAGATACGCAGTATTTT. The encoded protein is CASSRGQNRGTDTQYF.

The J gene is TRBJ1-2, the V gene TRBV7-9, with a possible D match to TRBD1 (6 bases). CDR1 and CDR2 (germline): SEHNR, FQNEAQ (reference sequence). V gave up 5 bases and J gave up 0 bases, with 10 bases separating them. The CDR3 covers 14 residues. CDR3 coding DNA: TGTGCCAGCAGCCGGACAGAAGCTAACTATGGCTACACCTTC. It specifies CASSRTEANYGYTF.

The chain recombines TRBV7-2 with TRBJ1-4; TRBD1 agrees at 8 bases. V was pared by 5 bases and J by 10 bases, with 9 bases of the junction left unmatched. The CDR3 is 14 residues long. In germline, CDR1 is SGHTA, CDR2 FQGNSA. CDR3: CASSIGQGGGKLFF. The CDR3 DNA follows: TGTGCCAGCAGCATCGGACAGGGTGGGGGAAAACTGTTTTTT.

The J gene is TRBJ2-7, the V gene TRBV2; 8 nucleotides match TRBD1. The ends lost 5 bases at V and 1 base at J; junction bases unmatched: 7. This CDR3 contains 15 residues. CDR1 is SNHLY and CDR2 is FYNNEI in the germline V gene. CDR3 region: CASSQLRTGSYEQYF. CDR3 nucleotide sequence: TGTGCCAGCAGTCAACTCCGGACAGGGTCCTACGAGCAGTACTTC.

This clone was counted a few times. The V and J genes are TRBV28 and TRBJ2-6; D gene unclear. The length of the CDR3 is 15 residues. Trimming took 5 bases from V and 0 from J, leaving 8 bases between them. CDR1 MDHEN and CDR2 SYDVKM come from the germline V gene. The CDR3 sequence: CASSPSGSGANVLTF. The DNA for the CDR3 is TGTGCCAGCAGTCCTTCCGGCTCTGGGGCCAACGTCCTGACTTTC.